This T cell receptor beta chain emerged from a study of T-cell memory formation after mild COVID-19. Background on the study: TCR clustering was largely donor specific.

Overall study results and limits: There was a balanced CD4/CD8 profile in clones contracting day 15 to 85, and later expanders leaned CD4+.

This clonotype was seen only a few times. The antigen is undetermined. Trimming took 2 bases from V and 2 from J, leaving 13 bases between them. There are 15 residues in the CDR3. Germline CDR1 and CDR2: MNHEY and SVGEGT. Constant-segment primers and 5'RACE yielded cDNA libraries for TCR alpha and TCR beta, each carrying sample barcodes and UMIs. TCRdb reprocessed the 5' RACE reads via MiXCR and lists one record per CDR3 protein. The sample lists more than 300,000 distinct CDR3 sequences, approximately 15% occurring once. Specimen: PBMCs or a T cell subset sorted from them (not recorded which). The source of this sequence is a man aged 18 to 30 who had mild COVID-19 (a few samples of this study predate the infection). Cell type and time point are not known. The chain combines TRBV6-2 or TRBV6-3 with TRBJ2-7; D perhaps matches TRBD2 (6 bases). CDR3 DNA: TGTGCCAGCAGTTACGGTTTAGCGGCGACCTACGAGCAGTACTTC. Protein product: CASSYGLAATYEQYF.